Sequencing of this T cell receptor beta chain was carried out in a study of response to subunit inactivated influenza vaccine. Points from the study as a whole: The authors offered the suggestion that each seasonal influenza vaccination recruits few new T cells.

In regard to this clonotype: Its antigen is undetermined.

One entry per CDR3 protein results from TCRdb running MiXCR on the RT-PCR reads. The sample shows around 530,000 distinct CDR3 sequences, approximately 15% of them seen only once. V lost 5 bases to trimming and J lost 4 bases, with 15 bases between them. CDR3 length equals 15 residues. The germline CDR1 and CDR2 sequences are SEHNR and FQNEAQ (reference sequence). The specimen comprised CD4+ T cells sorted from PBMCs, sampled about 23 months after vaccination. The rearrangement joins TRBV7-9 to TRBJ2-1; TRBD1 might be the D (6 bases). The source is a man between 45 and 75 years old who received an inactivated influenza vaccine. The CDR3 DNA follows: TGTGCCAGCAGCATCGCCGGGACAAAGTACAATGAGCAGTTCTTC. Protein sequence: CASSIAGTKYNEQFF.